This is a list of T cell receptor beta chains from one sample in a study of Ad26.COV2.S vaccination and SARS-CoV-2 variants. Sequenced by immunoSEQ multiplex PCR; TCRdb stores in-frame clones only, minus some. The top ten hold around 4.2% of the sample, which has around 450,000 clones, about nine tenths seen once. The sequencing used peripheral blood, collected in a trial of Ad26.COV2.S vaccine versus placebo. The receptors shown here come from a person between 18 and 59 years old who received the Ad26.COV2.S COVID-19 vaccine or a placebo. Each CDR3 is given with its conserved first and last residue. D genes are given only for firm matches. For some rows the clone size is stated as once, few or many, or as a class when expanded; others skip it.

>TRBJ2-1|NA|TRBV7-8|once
CASSPWTDHNEQFF
TGTGCCAGCAGCCCCTGGACAGACCACAATGAGCAGTTCTTC
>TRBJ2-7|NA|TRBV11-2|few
CASSSDGGTTYEQYF
TGTGCCAGCAGCTCCGACGGCGGGACAACCTACGAGCAGTACTTC
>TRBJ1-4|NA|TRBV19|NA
CASSSQRQAATNEKLFF
TGTGCCAGTAGTTCGCAAAGACAGGCGGCAACTAATGAAAAACTGTTTTTT
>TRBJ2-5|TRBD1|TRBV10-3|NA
CATRRGLQETQYF
TGTGCCACCAGAAGGGGGCTTCAAGAGACCCAGTACTTC
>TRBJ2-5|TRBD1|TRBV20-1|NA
CSARGQGGQETQYF
TGCAGTGCTCGTGGACAGGGTGGACAAGAGACCCAGTACTTC
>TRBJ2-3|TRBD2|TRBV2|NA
CASSPNGLAGTDTQYF
TGTGCCAGCAGTCCCAACGGGCTAGCGGGCACAGATACGCAGTATTTT
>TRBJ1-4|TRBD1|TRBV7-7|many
CASSFGPTGQGARGEKLFF
TGTGCTAGCAGCTTTGGACCTACGGGACAGGGGGCGCGAGGTGAAAAACTGTTTTTT
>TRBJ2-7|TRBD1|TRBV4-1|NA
CASSPSPTDRIKYF
TGCGCCAGCAGCCCGAGTCCCACGGACAGGATTAAGTACTTC
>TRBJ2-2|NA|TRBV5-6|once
CASSLDPVWPKGNTGELFF
TGTGCCAGCAGCTTGGACCCGGTGTGGCCTAAGGGGAACACCGGGGAGCTGTTTTTT
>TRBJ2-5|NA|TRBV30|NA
CASSLALQETQYF
TGTGCCTCGTCGCTAGCGCTCCAAGAGACCCAGTACTTC
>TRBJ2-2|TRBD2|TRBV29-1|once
CSAGDYQNTGELFF
TGCAGCGCGGGGGACTACCAGAACACCGGGGAGCTGTTTTTT
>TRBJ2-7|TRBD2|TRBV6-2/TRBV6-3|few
CASSGGDTRGRTEQYF
TGTGCCAGCAGCGGGGGCGATACGCGCGGGAGGACCGAGCAGTACTTC
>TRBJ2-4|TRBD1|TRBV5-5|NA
CASSLDRGHIQYF
TGTGCCAGCAGCTTGGACAGGGGACACATTCAGTACTTC
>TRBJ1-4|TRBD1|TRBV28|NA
CASSPGQTNEKLFF
TGTGCCAGCAGCCCGGGACAGACTAATGAAAAACTGTTTTTT
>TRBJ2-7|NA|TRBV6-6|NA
CASSYSYSYEQYF
TGTGCCAGCAGTTACTCTTATTCCTACGAGCAGTACTTC
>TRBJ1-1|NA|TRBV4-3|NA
CASSQARAMNTEAFF
TGCGCCAGCAGCCAAGCGAGGGCGATGAACACTGAAGCTTTCTTT
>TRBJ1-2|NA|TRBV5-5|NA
CASSLEPGIAYGYTF
TGTGCCAGCAGCTTGGAACCCGGAATCGCCTATGGCTACACCTTC
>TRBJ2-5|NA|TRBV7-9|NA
CASSSEGGSETQYF
TGTGCCAGCAGCTCAGAGGGTGGGTCCGAGACCCAGTACTTC
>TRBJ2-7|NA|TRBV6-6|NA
CASSQASYEQYF
TGTGCCAGCAGTCAGGCATCCTACGAGCAGTACTTC
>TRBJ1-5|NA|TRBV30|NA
CAWSAELSNQPQHF
TGTGCCTGGAGTGCCGAATTAAGCAATCAGCCCCAGCATTTT
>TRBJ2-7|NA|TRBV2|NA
CASSDPGIDEQYF
TGTGCCAGCAGTGACCCGGGAATAGACGAGCAGTACTTC
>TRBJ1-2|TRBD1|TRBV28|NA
CASSKGQGGGYTF
TGTGCCAGCAGTAAAGGACAGGGGGGTGGCTACACCTTC
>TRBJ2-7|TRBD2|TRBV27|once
CASSPGLAGREQYF
TGTGCCAGCTCCCCGGGACTAGCGGGAAGAGAGCAGTACTTC
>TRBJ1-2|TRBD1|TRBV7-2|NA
CASSMGQLYGYTF
TGTGCCAGCAGCATGGGACAGCTCTATGGCTACACCTTC
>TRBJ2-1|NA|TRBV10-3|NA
CAISESIDYYNEQFF
TGTGCCATCAGTGAGTCGATCGACTACTACAATGAGCAGTTCTTC